The TCR beta chain under discussion was sequenced for a study of human T cells and chemical hapten exposure. Time point indicated: pre-sensitization, week 0. The treatment here: therapeutic diphenylcyclopropenone sensitization with weekly scalp DPC. Alopecia patients between 18 and 70 years old and suitable for DPC were used as donors. Per the study methods: From about 20,000 to 690,000 TCRs were found per sample, with a median of around 100,000. TCRdb fed the RACE reads into MiXCR, producing one record per CDR3 protein. The V and J calls and clone size come from TCRdb's table, not from the authors' own analysis. The table records about 120,000 distinct CDR3 sequences, about 13% of them present only once. Points from the study as a whole: Sensitizing with DPC caused no change in TCRs above 1 in 1000 frequency.

The V gene lost 0 bases and the J gene lost 0 bases, with 7 bases spanning the gap. The V gene's germline CDR1 is SGHRS and CDR2 YFSETQ. This CDR3 contains 16 residues. This clonotype was detected only a few times. Its antigen is not known. Here the sequenced sample was whole blood, taken in connection with sensitization to the hapten diphenylcyclopropenone (DPC). This receptor was identified in a woman aged 18-29 years with alopecia areata. Some clones in this sample may be carry-over from other donors' samples. This chain links TRBV5-1 with TRBJ2-6; no clear D. CDR3 coding DNA: TGCGCCAGCAGCTTGGATCCGGGCTCTGGGGCCAACGTCCTGACTTTC. Protein product: CASSLDPGSGANVLTF.